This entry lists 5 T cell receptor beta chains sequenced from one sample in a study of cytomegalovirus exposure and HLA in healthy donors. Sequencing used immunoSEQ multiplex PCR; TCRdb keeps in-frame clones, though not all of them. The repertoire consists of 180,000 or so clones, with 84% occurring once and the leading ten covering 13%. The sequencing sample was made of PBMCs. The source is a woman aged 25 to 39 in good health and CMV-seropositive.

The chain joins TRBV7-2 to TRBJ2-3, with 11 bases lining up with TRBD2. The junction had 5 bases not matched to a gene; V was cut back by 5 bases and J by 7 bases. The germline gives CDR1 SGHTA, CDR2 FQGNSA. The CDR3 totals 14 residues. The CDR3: CASSLTSGSYTQYF. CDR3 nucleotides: TGTGCCAGCAGCCTCACTAGCGGGAGTTATACGCAGTATTTT. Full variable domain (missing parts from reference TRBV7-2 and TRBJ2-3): GAGVSQSPSNKVTEKGKDVELRCDPISGHTALYWYRQSLGQGLEFLIYFQGNSAPDKSGLPSDRFSAERTGGSVSTLTIQRTQQEDSAVYLCASSLTSGSYTQYFGPGTRLTVL.

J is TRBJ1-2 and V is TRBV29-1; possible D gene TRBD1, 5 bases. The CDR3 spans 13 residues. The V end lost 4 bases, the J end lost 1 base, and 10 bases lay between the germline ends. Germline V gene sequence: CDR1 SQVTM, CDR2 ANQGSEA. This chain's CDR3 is CSVAGQSNYGYTF. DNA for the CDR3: TGCAGCGTTGCCGGACAAAGTAACTATGGCTACACCTTC.

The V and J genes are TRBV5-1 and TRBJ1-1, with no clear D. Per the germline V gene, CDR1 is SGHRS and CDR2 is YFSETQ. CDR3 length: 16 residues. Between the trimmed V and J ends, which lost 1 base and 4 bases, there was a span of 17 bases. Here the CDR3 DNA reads TGCGCCAGCAGCTTGACTCCGGGGTCCTCGGGCACTGAAGCTTTCTTT. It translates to CASSLTPGSSGTEAFF.

The CDR3 nucleotides are TGTGCCAGCAGTTTATCGGCTAGCGGGAGACTCTCCTACAATGAGCAGTTCTTC. Its protein product is CASSLSASGRLSYNEQFF. The chain employs TRBV27 and TRBJ2-1; 10 bases are a match to TRBD2. Unmatched junction bases numbered 5, after V lost 0 bases and J lost 0 bases. This CDR3 region has 18 residues. Looked up from germline, CDR1 is MNHEY and CDR2 is SMNVEV (reference sequence).

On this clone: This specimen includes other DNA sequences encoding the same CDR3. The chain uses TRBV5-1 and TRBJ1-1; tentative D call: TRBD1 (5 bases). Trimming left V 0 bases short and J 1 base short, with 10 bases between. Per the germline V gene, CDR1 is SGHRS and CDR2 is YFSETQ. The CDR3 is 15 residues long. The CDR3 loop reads CASSLALGGNTEAFF. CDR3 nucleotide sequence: TGCGCCAGCAGCTTGGCTCTGGGGGGGAACACTGAAGCTTTCTTT.